This paragraph covers one T cell receptor (beta chain) sequence. The specificity of this receptor is unknown. Per-base quality was not reported, and no clone a single base away is much larger than it. The CDR3 measures 13 amino acids from cysteine to phenylalanine. The DNA shown is the 39-base CDR3, in frame from base 1. V lost 5 bases and J lost 4 bases, and the count of bases not matched to a germline gene is 7. Sequences DFQATT (CDR1) and SNEGSKA (CDR2) are obtained from the germline V gene (reference sequence). These data belong to a study of T-cell memory formation after mild COVID-19 (dated by TCRdb to the early 2020s). A note on the overall study: TCR sequence clusters from the two donors were found to be largely donor specific. In two donors, T-cell clones that expanded and contracted after mild COVID-19 were followed by sequencing TCRalpha and TCRbeta repertoires longitudinally. The cohort comprised two young, previously healthy adult volunteers, one female and one male. Overall results and qualifications from the work: Clones contracting from day 15 to 85 had balanced CD4/CD8 phenotypes, while a second wave expanding from day 15 to 37 was biased towards CD4+. Some responding clones were detected in pre-infection memory, suggesting pre-existing cross-reactive memory T cells joined the SARS-CoV-2 response. Contracting CD4+ clones turned up mainly in the CM and EM memory subsets, whereas EMRA was where CD8+ clones were enriched. The study included only a couple of mild cases, and larger cohorts that include severe cases with pre-infection samples were judged to be necessary. SARS-CoV-2 specificity was not confirmed for the second-wave clones peaking on day 37.

TCRdb records Illumina NovaSeq 6000 as the sequencer. Using 5'RACE with constant-segment primers, TCRalpha and TCRbeta cDNA libraries were constructed, with sample barcodes and unique molecular identifiers added in the process. RNA was extracted from every sample with Trizol reagent. Library amplification was performed in two PCR steps, and a second sample barcode and Illumina TruSeq adapters were introduced in the second step. Sequencing of the libraries was done on an Illumina NovaSeq, producing 2 x 150 bp paired-end reads. Turning to the authors' computational methods: With migec v1.2.7, reads were demultiplexed and then collapsed into UMI-guided consensus sequences. Using mixcr v2.1.11, the UMI consensuses were aligned to TRA and TRB V and J templates and assembled into clonotypes. Expanded or contracted clonotypes were those called significant by both edgeR and NoisET, with noise models trained on biological replicates. For edgeR calls, the cutoffs were a false discovery rate-adjusted p below 0.01 and a log2 fold-change threshold of 1. As an exploratory analysis of dynamics, PCA with hierarchical clustering was applied to max-normalized trajectories of the 1000 most abundant clonotypes. Separately sequenced CD4+ and CD8+ repertoires were used to assign the CD4 or CD8 phenotype of responding clones. TCRdb reprocessed the public reads (quality trimming at Q25 with fastp, clone calling with MiXCR) and kept in-frame beta chains. Rows matching on CDR3 protein sequence are summarized as one entry with the most common DNA and genes. Here the V and J calls rest on TCRdb's processing, not on the authors' analysis. For this sample there are around 410,000 distinct CDR3 sequences; more than 20% appear just once. Over 10% of the sample goes to the ten largest clones.

Ficoll-Paque density gradient centrifugation was the method used to isolate PBMCs. The rearranged segments are TRBV20-1 and TRBJ2-7; 8 central nucleotides agree with TRBD2. The source of this sequence is an adult woman who had mild COVID-19 (a few samples of this study predate the infection). The sample titles of this study are shuffled in the database, so cell type and time point are left out; the donor was told from shared clones. Sequences were obtained from PBMCs or a T cell subset sorted from them (not recorded which). Here the CDR3 is given as CSAPALAEYEQYF. The sequence in DNA is TGCAGTGCTCCCGCACTAGCGGAATACGAGCAGTACTTC.